The clone carrying this T cell receptor (beta chain) appeared a few times. As yet, its antigen is unknown. Germline V gene lookup returns CDR1 SEHNR and CDR2 FQNEAQ (reference sequence). Trimming stripped 5 bases from V and 3 bases from J, with 11 bases between. The CDR3 is 14 residues long. MiXCR, applied by TCRdb to the reads, yields one record per CDR3 protein. The table lists 830,000 or so distinct CDR3 sequences, roughly 33% of them singletons. This sample is part of a study of T cell repertoires in cytomegalovirus infection. Across the whole study: Alongside well-studied HLA-B-restricted CMV epitopes, recently identified HLA-C-restricted CMV epitopes were also used. Indicated by public TCR beta signatures were CMV infection and matching HLA type. Study-level points and caveats: CMV carriers having the relevant HLA were flagged by cumulative public TCR beta family frequency. HLA-C-restricted TCR beta clonotypes specific for CMV led the ex vivo response.

This sequence was found in a human donor in good health (CMV status not recorded). Some clones in this sample may be carry-over from other donors' samples. Sequences were derived from cultured CD8+ T cells from PBMCs, sampled from culture after CMV antigen stimulation. The chain is built from TRBV7-9 and TRBJ1-5; unclear D gene. CDR3 sequence reads: CASSPKQLNQPQHF. CDR3 coding DNA: TGTGCCAGCAGCCCCAAACAGCTCAATCAGCCCCAGCATTTT.